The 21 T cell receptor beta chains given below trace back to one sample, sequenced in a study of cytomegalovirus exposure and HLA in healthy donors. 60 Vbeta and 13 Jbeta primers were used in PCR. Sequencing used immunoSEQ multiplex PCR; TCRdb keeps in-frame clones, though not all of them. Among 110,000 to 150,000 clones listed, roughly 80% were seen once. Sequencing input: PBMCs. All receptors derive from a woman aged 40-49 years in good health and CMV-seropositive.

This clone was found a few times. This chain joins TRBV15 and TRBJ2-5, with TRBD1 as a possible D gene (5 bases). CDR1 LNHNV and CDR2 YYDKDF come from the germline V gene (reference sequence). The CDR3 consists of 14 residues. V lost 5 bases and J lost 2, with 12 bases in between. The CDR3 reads CATSPFRVQETQYF. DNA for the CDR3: TGTGCCACCAGCCCCTTCAGGGTACAAGAGACCCAGTACTTC.

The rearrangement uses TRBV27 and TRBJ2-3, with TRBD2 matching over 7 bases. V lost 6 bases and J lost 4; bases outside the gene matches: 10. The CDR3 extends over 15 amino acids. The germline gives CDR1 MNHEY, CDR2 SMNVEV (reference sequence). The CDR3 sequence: CASRGEGQGPDTQYF. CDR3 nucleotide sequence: TGTGCCAGCAGAGGGGAGGGCCAAGGTCCAGATACGCAGTATTTT.

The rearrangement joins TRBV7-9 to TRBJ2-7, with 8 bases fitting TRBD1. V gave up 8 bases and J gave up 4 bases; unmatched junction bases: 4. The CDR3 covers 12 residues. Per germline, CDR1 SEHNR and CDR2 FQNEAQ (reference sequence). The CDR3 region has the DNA TGTGCCAGCGCCCGGGACAGGTACGAGCAGTACTTC. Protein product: CASARDRYEQYF.

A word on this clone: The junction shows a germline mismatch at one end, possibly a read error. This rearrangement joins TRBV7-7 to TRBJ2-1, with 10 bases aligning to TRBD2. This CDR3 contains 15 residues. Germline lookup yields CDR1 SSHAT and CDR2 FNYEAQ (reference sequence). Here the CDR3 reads CASSPTSGSYNEQFF. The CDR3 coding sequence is TGTGCTAGCAGCCCGACTAGCGGGTCTTACAATGAGCAGTTCTTC.

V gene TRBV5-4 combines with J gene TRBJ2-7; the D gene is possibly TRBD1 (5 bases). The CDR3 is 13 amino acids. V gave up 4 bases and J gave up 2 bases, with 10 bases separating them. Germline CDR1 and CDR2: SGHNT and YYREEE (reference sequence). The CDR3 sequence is CASSPDSAYEQYF. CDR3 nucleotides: TGTGCCAGCAGCCCCGACAGTGCCTACGAGCAGTACTTC.

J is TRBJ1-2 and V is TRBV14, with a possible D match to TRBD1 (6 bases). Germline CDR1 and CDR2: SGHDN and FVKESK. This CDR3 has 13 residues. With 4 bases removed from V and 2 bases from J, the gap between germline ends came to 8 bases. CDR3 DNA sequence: TGTGCCAGCAGCCTTGGACAGAACTATGGCTACACCTTC. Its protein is CASSLGQNYGYTF.

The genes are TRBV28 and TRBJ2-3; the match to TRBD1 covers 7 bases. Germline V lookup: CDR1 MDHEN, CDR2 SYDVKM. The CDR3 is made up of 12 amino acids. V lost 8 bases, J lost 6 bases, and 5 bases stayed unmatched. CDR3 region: CASADRRDTQYF. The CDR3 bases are TGTGCCAGCGCGGACAGGCGGGATACGCAGTATTTT.

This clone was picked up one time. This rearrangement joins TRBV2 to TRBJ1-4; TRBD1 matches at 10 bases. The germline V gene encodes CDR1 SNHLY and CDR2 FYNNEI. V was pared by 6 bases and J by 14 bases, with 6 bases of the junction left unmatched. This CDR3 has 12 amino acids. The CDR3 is CASRTGGARLFF. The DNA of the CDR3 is TGTGCCAGCAGGACAGGGGGCGCGAGGCTGTTTTTT. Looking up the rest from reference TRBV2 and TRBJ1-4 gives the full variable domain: EPEVTQTPSHQVTQMGQEVILRCVPISNHLYFYWYRQILGQKVEFLVSFYNNEISEKSEIFDDQFSVERPDGSNFTLKIRSTKLEDSAMYFCASRTGGARLFFGSGTQLSVL.

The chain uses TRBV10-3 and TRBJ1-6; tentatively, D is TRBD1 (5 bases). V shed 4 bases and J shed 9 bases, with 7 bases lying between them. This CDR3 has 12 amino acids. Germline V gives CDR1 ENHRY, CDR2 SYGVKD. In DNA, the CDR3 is TGTGCCATCAGTGGGGGCGGTTCACCCCTCCACTTT. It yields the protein CAISGGGSPLHF.

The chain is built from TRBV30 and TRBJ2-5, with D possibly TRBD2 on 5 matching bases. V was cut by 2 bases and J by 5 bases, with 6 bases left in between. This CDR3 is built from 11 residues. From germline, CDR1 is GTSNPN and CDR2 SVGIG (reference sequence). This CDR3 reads CAWSSGETQYF. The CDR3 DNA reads TGTGCCTGGAGTTCGGGGGAGACCCAGTACTTC.

In nucleotides, the CDR3 is TGTGCCAGCAGGGCTACCGGGACAACTTACAATGAGCAGTTCTTC. It yields the protein CASRATGTTYNEQFF. The V gene is TRBV2, the J gene TRBJ2-1; maybe TRBD1 (6 bases). This CDR3 comprises 15 residues. The germline V gene encodes CDR1 SNHLY and CDR2 FYNNEI. Trimming left V 6 bases short and J 4 bases short, with 16 bases between.

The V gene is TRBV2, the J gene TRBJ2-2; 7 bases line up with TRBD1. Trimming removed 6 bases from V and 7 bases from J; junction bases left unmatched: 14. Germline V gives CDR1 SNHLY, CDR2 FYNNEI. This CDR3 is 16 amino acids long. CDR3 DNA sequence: TGTGCCAGCAGCCCAAGGGGGCCCAGGGCGGTCGGGGAGCTGTTTTTT. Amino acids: CASSPRGPRAVGELFF.

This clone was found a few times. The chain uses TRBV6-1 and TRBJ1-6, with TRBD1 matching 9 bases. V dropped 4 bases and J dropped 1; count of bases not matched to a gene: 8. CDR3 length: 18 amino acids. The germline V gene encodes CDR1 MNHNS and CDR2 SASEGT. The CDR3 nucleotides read TGTGCCAGCAGTGGCAATAACAGGGGGCTTTCCTATAATTCACCCCTCCACTTT. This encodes CASSGNNRGLSYNSPLHF.

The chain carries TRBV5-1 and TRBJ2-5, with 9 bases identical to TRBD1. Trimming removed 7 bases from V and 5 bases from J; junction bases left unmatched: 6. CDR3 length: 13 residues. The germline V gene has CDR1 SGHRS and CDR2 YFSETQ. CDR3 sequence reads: CASGGQGGETQYF. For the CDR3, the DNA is TGCGCCAGCGGGGGACAGGGAGGCGAGACCCAGTACTTC.

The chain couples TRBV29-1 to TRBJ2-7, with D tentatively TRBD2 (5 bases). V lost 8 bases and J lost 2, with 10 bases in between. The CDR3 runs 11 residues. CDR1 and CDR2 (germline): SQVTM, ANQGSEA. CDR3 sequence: CSFKLAYEQYF. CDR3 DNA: TGCAGCTTCAAACTAGCCTACGAGCAGTACTTC.

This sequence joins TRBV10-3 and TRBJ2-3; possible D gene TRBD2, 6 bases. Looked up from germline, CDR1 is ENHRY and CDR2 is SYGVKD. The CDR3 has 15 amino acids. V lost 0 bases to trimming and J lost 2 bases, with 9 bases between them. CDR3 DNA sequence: TGTGCCATCAGTGAGTCCAGGAGGGCCACAGATACGCAGTATTTT. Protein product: CAISESRRATDTQYF.

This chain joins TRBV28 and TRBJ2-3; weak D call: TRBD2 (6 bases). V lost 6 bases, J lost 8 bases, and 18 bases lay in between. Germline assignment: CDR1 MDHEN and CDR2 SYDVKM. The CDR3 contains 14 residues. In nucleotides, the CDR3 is TGTGCCAGCAGCGCGCCCAGTTTCGGGGGTACGCAGTATTTT. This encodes CASSAPSFGGTQYF.

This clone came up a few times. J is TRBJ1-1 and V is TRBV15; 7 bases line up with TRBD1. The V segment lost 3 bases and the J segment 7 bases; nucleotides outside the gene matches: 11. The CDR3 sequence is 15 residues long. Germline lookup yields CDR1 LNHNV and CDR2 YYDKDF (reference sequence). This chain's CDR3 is CATSRTGYARGEAFF. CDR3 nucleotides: TGTGCCACCAGCAGGACAGGGTACGCCCGGGGTGAAGCTTTCTTT.

CDR3 bases: TGTGCCAGCAGTCCCCCGGGGAGCTATGGCTACACCTTC. As protein: CASSPPGSYGYTF. This chain links TRBV25-1 with TRBJ1-2; D gene unclear. With 5 bases removed from V and 4 bases from J, the gap between germline ends came to 11 bases. This CDR3 spans 13 amino acids. CDR1 MGHDK and CDR2 SYGVNS come from the germline V gene.

Written as DNA, the CDR3 is TGTGCCAGCAGTTTTAGCGCAGGGGCGGGCGGGGAGCTGTTTTTT. Translation: CASSFSAGAGGELFF. This sequence joins TRBV28 and TRBJ2-2; TRBD1 is a possible D gene (6 bases). Trimming removed 3 bases from V and 7 bases from J, with 15 bases in between. CDR1 MDHEN and CDR2 SYDVKM come from the germline V gene. The CDR3 has 15 amino acids.

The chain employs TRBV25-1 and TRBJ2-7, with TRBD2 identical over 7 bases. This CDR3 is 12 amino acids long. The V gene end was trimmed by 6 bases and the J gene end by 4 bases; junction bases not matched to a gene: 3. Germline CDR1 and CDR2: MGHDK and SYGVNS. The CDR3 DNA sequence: TGTGCCAGCAGGGGAGGGAATTACGAGCAGTACTTC. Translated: CASRGGNYEQYF.